A selection of T cell receptor beta chains follows, all from one sample in a study of identical twins. TCRdb re-called the 5' RACE reads through MiXCR, storing one row per CDR3 protein. The data hold about 210,000 distinct CDR3 sequences, with roughly a tenth observed a single time. Input material: memory (CD45RO+) T cells sorted from blood. These receptor sequences come from a woman under 30 in good health. Both conserved end residues are part of each CDR3. A D gene is named only where the DNA matches it firmly. The size of a clone is reported for some rows only, either as once, few or many, or as a class for expanded clones.

J | size | V | D | CDR3 | DNA
TRBJ1-1 | few | TRBV18 | . | CASSPGAVEAFF | TGTGCCAGCTCACCAGGGGCTGTTGAAGCTTTCTTT
TRBJ2-1 | . | TRBV5-4 | . | CASSSSVESYNEQFF | TGTGCCAGCAGCTCCAGCGTCGAGTCCTACAATGAGCAGTTCTTC
TRBJ2-7 | . | TRBV7-9 | . | CASSLTGGPSYEQYF | TGTGCCAGCAGCTTAACCGGGGGCCCGTCCTACGAGCAGTACTTC
TRBJ2-1 | many | TRBV5-6 | . | CASSLAGGGSTYNEQFF | TGTGCCAGCAGCTTGGCAGGGGGCGGGAGTACCTACAATGAGCAGTTCTTC
TRBJ2-5 | many | TRBV3-1 | . | CASSQGYSGLETQYF | TGTGCCAGCAGCCAAGGATACTCTGGCTTAGAGACCCAGTACTTC
TRBJ2-1 | few | TRBV20-1 | . | CSASLRAGDEQFF | TGCAGTGCTAGTTTAAGAGCGGGCGATGAGCAGTTCTTC
TRBJ1-1 | . | TRBV4-3 | . | CASSQDPPRGSYTEAFF | TGCGCCAGCAGCCAAGATCCGCCGAGGGGTTCTTACACTGAAGCTTTCTTT
TRBJ2-1 | . | TRBV5-5 | . | CASSLAAPDIYNEQFF | TGTGCCAGCAGCTTGGCCGCCCCAGATATCTACAATGAGCAGTTCTTC
TRBJ2-1 | many | TRBV7-9 | TRBD2 | CASSSLAGGLAFF | TGTGCCAGCAGCTCTCTAGCGGGGGGGCTGGCGTTCTTC
TRBJ1-5 | . | TRBV10-3 | . | CAISDRVANQPQHF | TGTGCCATCAGTGACAGGGTCGCCAATCAGCCCCAGCATTTT
TRBJ1-2 | many | TRBV3-1 | . | CASSQSLTGFGYTF | TGTGCCAGCAGCCAATCGCTAACAGGGTTTGGCTACACCTTC
TRBJ2-1 | . | TRBV18 | . | CASSDVDEQFF | TGTGCCAGCTCGGATGTGGATGAGCAGTTCTTC
TRBJ2-3 | . | TRBV7-8 | TRBD2 | CASSLAGGTFWMQYF | TGTGCCAGCAGTTTGGCGGGGGGGACTTTTTGGATGCAGTATTTT
TRBJ1-5 | . | TRBV20-1 | TRBD1 | CSARAGGSNQPQHF | TGCAGTGCTAGGGCAGGGGGTAGCAATCAGCCCCAGCATTTT
TRBJ2-7 | . | TRBV29-1 | TRBD2 | CSVVLGRDYYSYEQYF | TGCAGCGTTGTTTTAGGCCGGGACTACTACTCCTACGAGCAGTACTTC
TRBJ2-1 | . | TRBV20-1 | TRBD2 | CSATASGASQPLLSSYNEQFF | TGCAGTGCTACGGCTAGCGGGGCTAGCCAACCACTCCTCAGCTCCTACAATGAGCAGTTCTTC
TRBJ2-7 | . | TRBV7-6 | TRBD2 | CASSFVASGRAYEQYF | TGTGCCAGCAGCTTTGTGGCTAGCGGGAGGGCCTACGAGCAGTACTTC
TRBJ2-7 | few | TRBV6-5 | . | CASSYSNGGVYEQYF | TGTGCCAGCAGTTACTCGAACGGAGGGGTCTACGAGCAGTACTTC
TRBJ2-1 | many | TRBV5-5 | . | CASSLASRGGEQFF | TGTGCCAGCAGCTTGGCCTCCAGAGGGGGTGAGCAGTTCTTC
TRBJ1-4 | few | TRBV5-6 | . | CASSQPLGREKLFF | TGTGCCAGCAGCCAGCCGTTAGGACGTGAAAAACTGTTTTTT
TRBJ1-1 | many | TRBV29-1 | . | CSAASRRNAEAFF | TGCAGCGCCGCCTCCCGAAGAAACGCTGAAGCTTTCTTT
TRBJ2-1 | . | TRBV20-1 | TRBD1 | CSARAPGQGFYNEQFF | TGCAGTGCTAGAGCCCCGGGACAGGGGTTCTACAATGAGCAGTTCTTC
TRBJ1-1 | few | TRBV18 | . | CASSPGGWTEAFF | TGTGCCAGCTCACCAGGGGGATGGACTGAAGCTTTCTTT
TRBJ2-5 | . | TRBV7-9 | . | CASSLKIRVQETQYF | TGTGCCAGCAGCTTAAAGATTAGGGTCCAAGAGACCCAGTACTTC
TRBJ1-1 | many | TRBV12-3/TRBV12-4 | TRBD1 | CASSQGTGLEAFF | TGTGCCAGCAGTCAAGGGACAGGACTGGAAGCTTTCTTT
TRBJ2-3 | few | TRBV20-1 | TRBD2 | CSARNPGLADTDTQYF | TGCAGTGCTAGAAACCCGGGACTAGCGGACACAGATACGCAGTATTTT
TRBJ2-3 | . | TRBV20-1 | . | CSAMGGLTDTQYF | TGCAGTGCTATGGGGGGGCTCACAGATACGCAGTATTTT
TRBJ2-2 | . | TRBV3-1 | . | CASSQFTGNTGELFF | TGTGCCAGCAGCCAATTTACAGGGAACACCGGGGAGCTGTTTTTT